This is a list of T cell receptor beta chains from one sample in a study of chemoradiotherapy in HPV16-positive cancers. Sequenced by immunoSEQ multiplex PCR; TCRdb stores in-frame clones only, minus some. The profile covers approximately 1,000 clones, with 85% to 95% appearing a single time and about 3.8% taken by the ten largest. The sample was tumor tissue, taken from a patient who underwent chemoradiotherapy. These receptor sequences come from a human donor with HPV-associated anogenital cancer. CDR3s include the opening cysteine and the closing phenylalanine or tryptophan. A D gene is named only where the DNA matches it firmly. Clone size is stated in some rows and not others, as once, few, many or a class when expanded.

15	TRBV6-1	TRBJ2-3	-	TRBD2	TGTGCCAGCAGTGAAGCCCCGGGGGGAGCAGATACGCAGTATTTT	CASSEAPGGADTQYF
13	TRBV19	TRBJ1-6	-	TRBD1	TGTGCCAGTACCGACAGGGGAAATTCACCCCTCCACTTT	CASTDRGNSPLHF
17	TRBV5-5	TRBJ2-5	-	TRBD1	TGTGCCAGCAGCTCGGGGAGCTTTGGGACAGACCAAGAGACCCAGTACTTC	CASSSGSFGTDQETQYF
16	TRBV4-1	TRBJ2-2	-	-	TGCGCCAGCAGCCCCGATATTTCTGCCTCAAGAGGGGAGCTGTTTTTT	CASSPDISASRGELFF
15	TRBV6-5	TRBJ1-2	-	-	TGTGCCAGCAGTTACTCGATCGCGGGGTCCTATGGCTACACCTTC	CASSYSIAGSYGYTF
15	TRBV19	TRBJ2-7	once	-	TGTGCCAGTAGTATATCAGGGTCGAGCTCCTACGAGCAGTACTTC	CASSISGSSSYEQYF
14	TRBV19	TRBJ2-6	-	-	TGTGCCAGTAGTATCAGGGATACGGCCAACGTCCTGACTTTC	CASSIRDTANVLTF
14	TRBV10-2	TRBJ1-5	-	-	TGCGCCAGCAGTGAGGCGGGGGGCGGGCAGCCCCAGCATTTT	CASSEAGGGQPQHF
14	TRBV5-1	TRBJ1-1	once	-	TGCGCCAGCAGCTTGGCCGGACAAGACACTGAAGCTTTCTTT	CASSLAGQDTEAFF
16	TRBV10-2	TRBJ2-7	-	-	TGCGCCAGCAGTGAGGGGGTTAAGACAGGAAGATACGAGCAGTACTTC	CASSEGVKTGRYEQYF
13	TRBV10-3	TRBJ1-2	-	TRBD1	TGTGCCATCAGTGACGGGGACAGGGCAGGCTACACCTTC	CAISDGDRAGYTF
17	TRBV25-1	TRBJ2-2	-	-	TGTGCCAGCAGTGAATATGACCCCCCCGGGGTCACCGGGGAGCTGTTTTTT	CASSEYDPPGVTGELFF
13	TRBV7-7	TRBJ1-1	-	TRBD1	TGTGCCAGCAGCTTGGACAGGTACACTGAAGCTTTCTTT	CASSLDRYTEAFF
11	TRBV5-1	TRBJ2-3	-	-	TGCGCCAGCACCCTGGGAGATACGCAGTATTTT	CASTLGDTQYF
16	TRBV5-1	TRBJ2-4	-	TRBD2	TGCGCCAGCAGCCAGACTAGCGGGGTAGCCAAAAACATTCAGTACTTC	CASSQTSGVAKNIQYF
16	TRBV9	TRBJ2-3	-	TRBD2	TGTGCCAGCAGCCCGCGGGGGGGTGCTAGCACAGATACGCAGTATTTT	CASSPRGGASTDTQYF
13	TRBV5-1	TRBJ2-7	-	-	TGCGCCAGCAGCAACGGACAAGGGGGCGAGCAGTACTTC	CASSNGQGGEQYF
15	TRBV19	TRBJ2-1	once	-	TGTGCCAGTAGTATAGCGGCAGGTTACACCGATGAGCAGTTCTTC	CASSIAAGYTDEQFF
15	TRBV30	TRBJ1-2	-	-	TGTGCCTGGAGGCCACAGGGACGGGATACCTATGGCTACACCTTC	CAWRPQGRDTYGYTF
14	TRBV9	TRBJ1-2	-	-	TGTGCCAGCAGCCCAGATATGGATGACTATGGCTACACCTTC	CASSPDMDDYGYTF
16	TRBV9	TRBJ1-2	-	TRBD1	TGTGCCAGCAGCCCCGCGGGGGGCAGGGGGTCTAGTGGCTACACCTTC	CASSPAGGRGSSGYTF
16	TRBV2	TRBJ2-7	-	TRBD1	TGTGCCAGCGGATGGGAGGACAGGGCGAACTCCTACGAGCAGTACTTC	CASGWEDRANSYEQYF
15	TRBV5-1	TRBJ1-6	-	TRBD1	TGCGCCAGCAGCCCCCTGGGACAGAATAATTCACCCCTCCACTTT	CASSPLGQNNSPLHF
14	TRBV25-1	TRBJ1-4	-	-	TGTGCCAGCAGTGATACGGGTCAGAATGAAAAACTGTTTTTT	CASSDTGQNEKLFF
15	TRBV19	TRBJ1-5	-	-	TGTGCCAGTAGTATCTCGCCCCCACAGAATCAGCCCCAGCATTTT	CASSISPPQNQPQHF
13	TRBV11-2	TRBJ1-1	-	-	TGTGCCAGCAGCTTAGATGGGGTGGCTTGGGCTTTCTTT	CASSLDGVAWAFF
14	TRBV7-9	TRBJ1-2	-	-	TGTGCCAGCAGCCCCAATGGGCCCTACTATGGCTACACCTTC	CASSPNGPYYGYTF
11	TRBV29-1	TRBJ1-2	-	TRBD1	TGCACCGGGGCCGAGGGGGCGTCGGGCACCTTC	CTGAEGASGTF
16	TRBV5-5	TRBJ1-3	-	-	TGTGCCAGCAGCTTCGGGTTGGACTACTCTGGAAACACCATATATTTT	CASSFGLDYSGNTIYF
13	TRBV10-3	TRBJ1-4	-	-	TGTGCCATCACAAGCAGGCCAGATGAAAAACTGTTTTTT	CAITSRPDEKLFF
12	TRBV7-9	TRBJ2-3	-	-	TGTGCCAGCAGCCGTACCGCAGATACGCAGTATTTT	CASSRTADTQYF
13	TRBV6-5	TRBJ2-1	once	-	TGTGCCAGCAGTGAAAGCGGGTTGGGTGAGCAGTTCTTC	CASSESGLGEQFF